One sample yielded the 2 T cell receptor beta chains listed below, sequenced in a study of T cell responses to AZD1222 COVID-19 vaccine. Assay: immunoSEQ multiplex PCR; the TCRdb copy retains only in-frame clones and omits some. Of more than 150,000 clones in the sample, nearly 95% were seen once. Material: peripheral blood, obtained 28 days after the second AZD1222 dose. Receptors originate from an adult who received the AZD1222 COVID-19 vaccine.

The CDR3 region has the DNA TGTGCCTGGAAAGGGACAAGCTCTGAAAAACTGTTTTTT. Translation: CAWKGTSSEKLFF. V is TRBV30 and J is TRBJ1-4; maybe TRBD1 (6 bases). Per germline, CDR1 GTSNPN and CDR2 SVGIG (reference sequence). The V and J ends lost 4 bases and 7 bases respectively, with 13 bases between them. This CDR3 spans 13 amino acids.

V is TRBV7-2 and J is TRBJ1-1, with 8 bases identical to TRBD1. Germline lookup yields CDR1 SGHTA and CDR2 FQGNSA. The CDR3 has 14 amino acids. With V trimmed by 1 base and J by 3 bases, 1 base remained unmatched. CDR3 in DNA: TGTGCCAGCAGCTTAGGGACAGGGTACACTGAAGCTTTCTTT. This sequence encodes CASSLGTGYTEAFF.